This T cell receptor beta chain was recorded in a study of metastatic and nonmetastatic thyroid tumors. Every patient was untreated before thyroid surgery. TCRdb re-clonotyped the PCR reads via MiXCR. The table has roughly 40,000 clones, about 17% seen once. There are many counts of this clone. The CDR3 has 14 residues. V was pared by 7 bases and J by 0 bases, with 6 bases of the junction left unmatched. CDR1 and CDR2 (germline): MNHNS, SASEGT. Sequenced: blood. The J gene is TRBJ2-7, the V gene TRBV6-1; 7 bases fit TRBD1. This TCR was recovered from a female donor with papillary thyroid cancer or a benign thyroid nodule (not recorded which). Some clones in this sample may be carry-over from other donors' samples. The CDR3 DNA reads TGTGCCAGCATCGGGACAGCGAGCTCCTACGAGCAGTACTTC. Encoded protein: CASIGTASSYEQYF.